Below are 9 T cell receptor beta chains sequenced from a single sample in a study of blood T cell repertoires in COVID-19. TCRdb's table, derived via immunoSEQ multiplex PCR, lists solely in-frame clones and lacks some. The sample has about 250,000 clones; around 90% are singletons. Sequencing was carried out using peripheral blood. These TCRs come from a man aged 18 to 29 with active or convalescent COVID-19.

The rearrangement uses TRBV27 and TRBJ2-3; 7 positions agree with TRBD2. The CDR3 contains 15 residues. V dropped 6 bases and J dropped 2; count of bases not matched to a gene: 8. Germline CDR1 MNHEY, CDR2 SMNVEV (reference sequence). The CDR3 protein is CASRPSGTITDTQYF. The CDR3 bases are TGTGCCAGCAGACCAAGCGGGACGATCACAGATACGCAGTATTTT.

J is TRBJ1-5 and V is TRBV25-1; perhaps TRBD1 as D (5 bases). Germline V gene sequence: CDR1 MGHDK, CDR2 SYGVNS. The ends were cut back, 5 bases at V and 6 bases at J, with 14 bases in the middle. The CDR3 has 14 amino acids. The CDR3: CASSPFGASQPQHF. The CDR3 DNA sequence: TGTGCCAGCAGTCCTTTTGGGGCCTCTCAGCCCCAGCATTTT. Full variable domain (rest looked up from reference TRBV25-1 and TRBJ1-5): EADIYQTPRYLVIGTGKKITLECSQTMGHDKMYWYQQDPGMELHLIHYSYGVNSTEKGDLSSESTVSRIRTEHFPLTLESARPSHTSQYLCASSPFGASQPQHFGDGTRLSIL.

This chain links TRBV19 with TRBJ2-3; 9 bases map to TRBD1. This CDR3 is 16 amino acids long. Germline V gene lookup returns CDR1 LNHDA and CDR2 SQIVND (reference sequence). Unmatched junction bases numbered 12, after V lost 5 bases and J lost 6 bases. CDR3 in DNA: TGTGCCAGTAGTCCCAGTAGAGGGACAGGGCTGGATACGCAGTATTTT. Residues: CASSPSRGTGLDTQYF.

The V and J genes are TRBV7-2 and TRBJ2-7; D is ambiguous. Per the germline V gene, CDR1 is SGHTA and CDR2 is FQGNSA. This CDR3 has 14 amino acids. V lost 4 bases and J lost 3, with 13 bases in between. The CDR3 DNA reads as TGTGCCAGCAGCTCTCCCGGTCTCGGCTACGAGCAGTACTTC. It codes for CASSSPGLGYEQYF.

The chain joins TRBV7-2 to TRBJ2-2, with 8 nucleotides matching TRBD2. The CDR3 length is 14 residues. Germline lookup yields CDR1 SGHTA and CDR2 FQGNSA. V lost 6 bases to trimming and J lost 8 bases; unmatched junction nucleotides: 8. CDR3 coding DNA: TGTGCCAGCAGGCCCCTAGCGGGCCTAGGGGAGCTGTTTTTT. Encoded protein: CASRPLAGLGELFF.

The V gene is TRBV2, the J gene TRBJ1-5; TRBD1 agrees at 9 bases. Germline-derived CDR1 and CDR2 are SNHLY and FYNNEI. Trimming took 6 bases from V and 6 from J; bases not matched to a gene: 15. The CDR3 covers 17 residues. The DNA for the CDR3 is TGTGCCAGCAGAGGTCCGGGACAGGGAATAAGTCGTCAGCCCCAGCATTTT. This translates into CASRGPGQGISRQPQHF.

The chain combines TRBV28 with TRBJ1-4; possibly TRBD1 for D (6 bases). Germline V gene lookup returns CDR1 MDHEN and CDR2 SYDVKM. The V end lost 2 bases, the J end lost 7 bases, and 14 bases lay between the germline ends. This CDR3 comprises 15 residues. Here the CDR3 DNA reads TGTGCCAGCAGTTTAATCACAGGGCATACTGAAAAACTGTTTTTT. Its protein product is CASSLITGHTEKLFF.

This clone was seen a handful of times. The chain joins TRBV2 to TRBJ1-1; a weak D match, TRBD1 (6 bases). In germline, CDR1 is SNHLY, CDR2 FYNNEI. Trimming left V 6 bases short and J 4 bases short, with 18 bases between. CDR3 length: 15 residues. In nucleotides, the CDR3 is TGTGCCAGCAGCTCCATAGGGCAGGGGATCACTGAAGCTTTCTTT. Its protein product is CASSSIGQGITEAFF. The full variable domain, with the rest looked up from reference TRBV2 and TRBJ1-1, is EPEVTQTPSHQVTQMGQEVILRCVPISNHLYFYWYRQILGQKVEFLVSFYNNEISEKSEIFDDQFSVERPDGSNFTLKIRSTKLEDSAMYFCASSSIGQGITEAFFGQGTRLTVV.

The chain joins TRBV14 to TRBJ2-1, with 7 bases fitting TRBD1. Germline trimming cut 4 bases from V and 15 bases from J; bases unmatched to any gene: 9. The CDR3 length is 12 residues. The germline V gene has CDR1 SGHDN and CDR2 FVKESK. In nucleotides, the CDR3 is TGTGCCAGCAGCCCCCTGACAGGGTGGGTGTTCTTC. Its protein is CASSPLTGWVFF.